Sequencing of this TCR beta chain was carried out in a study of T-cell memory formation after mild COVID-19. The CDR3 covers 14 residues. Trimming shortened V by 7 bases and J by 1 base, and 13 bases separated the two germline ends. The germline V gene has CDR1 SGHTA and CDR2 FQGNSA. Each CDR3 protein is one row after TCRdb ran MiXCR on the 5' RACE reads. The data show 150,000 to 200,000 distinct CDR3 sequences, with 11% seen just once and 3.5% to 4.5% held by the top ten. The clonotype originates from a man aged 18-30 years who had mild COVID-19 (a few samples of this study predate the infection). Cell type and time point are not known. V is TRBV7-2 and J is TRBJ1-1, with no clear D. Material for sequencing was PBMCs or a T cell subset sorted from them (not recorded which). CDR3 amino acids: CASNQFSGNTEAFF. CDR3 DNA sequence: TGTGCCAGCAACCAATTTTCCGGGAACACTGAAGCTTTCTTT.